This record looks at one TCR beta chain sequence and its context. The sample comes from a study of blood T cell repertoires in COVID-19. The overall study: Acute-phase and convalescent COVID-19 samples originated in the United States, Italy and Spain.

The CDR3 runs 16 residues. Looked up from germline, CDR1 is SGHNT and CDR2 is YYREEE (reference sequence). V trimming: 4 bases; J trimming: 1 base; junction bases outside the gene matches: 6. As originally analysed: Scientists estimated how many nucleated cells there were by amplifying reference gene primers. Assay: immunoSEQ multiplex PCR; the TCRdb copy retains only in-frame clones and omits some. V and J calls and clone size are copied from that table; D and trimming were computed from the DNA. The table lists 150,000 to 190,000 clones, roughly four fifths of them singletons. Material: PBMCs or T cells enriched from blood (not recorded which). The TCR sequence derives from a man over 45 who had recovered from COVID-19. The chain links TRBV5-4 to TRBJ2-5; 11 nucleotides match TRBD2. CDR3 bases: TGTGCCAGCAGCGTCGCCACTAGCGGGGGCCAAGAGACCCAGTACTTC. Translated, it gives CASSVATSGGQETQYF.